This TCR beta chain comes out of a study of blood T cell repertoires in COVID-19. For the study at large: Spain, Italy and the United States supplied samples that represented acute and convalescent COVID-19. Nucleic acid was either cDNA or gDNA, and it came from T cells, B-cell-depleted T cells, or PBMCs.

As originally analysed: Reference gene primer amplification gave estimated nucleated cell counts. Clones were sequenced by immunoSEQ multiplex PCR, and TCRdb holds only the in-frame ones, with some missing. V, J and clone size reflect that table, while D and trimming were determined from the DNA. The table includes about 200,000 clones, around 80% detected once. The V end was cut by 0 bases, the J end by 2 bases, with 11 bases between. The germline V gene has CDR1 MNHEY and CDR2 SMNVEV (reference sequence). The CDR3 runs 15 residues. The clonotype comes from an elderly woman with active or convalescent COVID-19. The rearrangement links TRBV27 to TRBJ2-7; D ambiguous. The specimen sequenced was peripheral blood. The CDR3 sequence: CASSLSVGETYEQYF. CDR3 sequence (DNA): TGTGCCAGCAGTTTATCGGTAGGAGAAACCTACGAGCAGTACTTC.